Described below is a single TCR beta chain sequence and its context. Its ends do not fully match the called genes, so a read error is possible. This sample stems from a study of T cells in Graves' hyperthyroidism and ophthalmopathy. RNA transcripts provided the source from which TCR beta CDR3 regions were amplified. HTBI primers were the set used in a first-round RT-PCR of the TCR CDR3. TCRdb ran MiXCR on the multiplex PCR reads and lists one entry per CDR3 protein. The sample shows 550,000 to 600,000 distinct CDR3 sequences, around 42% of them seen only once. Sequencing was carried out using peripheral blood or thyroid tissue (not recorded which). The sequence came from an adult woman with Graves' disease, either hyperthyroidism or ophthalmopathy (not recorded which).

In DNA form, the CDR3 reads TGTGCCATCAGTGAGTCAGCGGCAGATACGCAGTATTTT. Its translation: CAISESAADTQYF. The rearrangement uses TRBV12-3 or TRBV12-4 and TRBJ2-3; possible D gene TRBD2, 5 bases. This CDR3 has 13 amino acids.